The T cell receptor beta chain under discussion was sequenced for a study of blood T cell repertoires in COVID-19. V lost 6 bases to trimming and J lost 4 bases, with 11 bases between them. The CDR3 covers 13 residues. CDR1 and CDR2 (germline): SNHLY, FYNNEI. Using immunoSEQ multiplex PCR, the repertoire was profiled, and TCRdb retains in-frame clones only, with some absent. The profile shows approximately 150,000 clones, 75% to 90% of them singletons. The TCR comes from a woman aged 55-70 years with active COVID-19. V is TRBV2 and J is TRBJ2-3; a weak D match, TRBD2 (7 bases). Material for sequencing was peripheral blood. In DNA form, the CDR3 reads TGTGCCAGCAGAGGGGGGAGGGCAGATACGCAGTATTTT. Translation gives CASRGGRADTQYF.